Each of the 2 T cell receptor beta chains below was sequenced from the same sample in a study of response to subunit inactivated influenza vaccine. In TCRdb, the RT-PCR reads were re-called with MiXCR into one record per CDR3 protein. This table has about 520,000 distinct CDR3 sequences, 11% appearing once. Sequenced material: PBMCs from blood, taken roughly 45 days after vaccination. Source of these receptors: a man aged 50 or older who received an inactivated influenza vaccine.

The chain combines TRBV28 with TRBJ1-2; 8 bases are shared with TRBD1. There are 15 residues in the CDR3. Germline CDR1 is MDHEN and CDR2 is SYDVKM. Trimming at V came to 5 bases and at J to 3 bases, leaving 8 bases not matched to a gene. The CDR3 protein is CASSPGQGIYYGYTF. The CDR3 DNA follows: TGTGCCAGCAGTCCCGGACAGGGTATTTACTATGGCTACACCTTC.

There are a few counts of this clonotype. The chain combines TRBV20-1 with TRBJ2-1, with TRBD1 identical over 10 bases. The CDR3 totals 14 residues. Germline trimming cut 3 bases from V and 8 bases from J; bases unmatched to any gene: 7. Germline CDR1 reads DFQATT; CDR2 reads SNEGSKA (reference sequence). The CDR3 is CSARGGQGSHEQFF. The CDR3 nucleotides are TGCAGTGCTAGGGGGGGACAGGGGTCCCATGAGCAGTTCTTC.